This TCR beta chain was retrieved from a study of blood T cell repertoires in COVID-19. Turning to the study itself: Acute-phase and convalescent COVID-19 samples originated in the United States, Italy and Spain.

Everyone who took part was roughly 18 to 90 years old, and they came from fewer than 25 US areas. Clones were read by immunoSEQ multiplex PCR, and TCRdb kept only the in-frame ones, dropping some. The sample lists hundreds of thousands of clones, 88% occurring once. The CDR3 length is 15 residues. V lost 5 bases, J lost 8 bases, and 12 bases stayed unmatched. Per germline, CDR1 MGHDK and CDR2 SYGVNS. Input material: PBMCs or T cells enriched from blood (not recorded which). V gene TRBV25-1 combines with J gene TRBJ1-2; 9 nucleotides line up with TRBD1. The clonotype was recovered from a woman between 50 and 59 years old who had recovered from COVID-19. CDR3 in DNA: TGTGCCAGCAGTTTAAACAGGGGGCGGTCGACGGGCTACACCTTC. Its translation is CASSLNRGRSTGYTF.